The next 13 T cell receptor beta chains were all read from a single sample in a study of shared clonotypes between healthy human individuals. Sequenced by immunoSEQ multiplex PCR; TCRdb stores in-frame clones only, minus some. The profile shows fewer than 1 million clones, 96% of them singletons. CD45RO-negative cells were positively selected for CCR7, leaving out terminally differentiated effector memory CD45RA+ cells. Material: naive CD8+ T cells sorted from blood. These receptors were obtained from a young man in good health.

In this sample, this clone turned up once. The chain couples TRBV7-9 to TRBJ1-2; TRBD1 agrees at 8 bases. CDR3 length: 14 residues. Trimming cost V 6 bases and J 4 bases; bases outside gene matches: 7. Germline V gene sequence: CDR1 SEHNR, CDR2 FQNEAQ (reference sequence). The CDR3 loop reads CASSYRQGIYGYTF. The CDR3 DNA reads TGTGCCAGCAGTTACCGACAGGGGATCTATGGCTACACCTTC.

This clone was observed once. The rearrangement uses TRBV10-2 and TRBJ2-7; D call uncertain. Germline loops: CDR1 WSHSY, CDR2 SAAADI. The CDR3 is made up of 11 amino acids. Deletions cut 6 bases from V and 1 base from J, with 4 bases between. CDR3 protein: CASRGSYEQYF. CDR3 in DNA: TGCGCCAGCAGAGGATCCTACGAGCAGTACTTC.

The chain joins TRBV2 to TRBJ2-7; 7 nucleotides line up with TRBD2. Per the germline V gene, CDR1 is SNHLY and CDR2 is FYNNEI. The ends lost 4 bases at V and 7 bases at J; junction bases unmatched: 16. The CDR3 is 16 residues long. The CDR3 coding sequence is TGTGCCAGCAGTGGGATGGCTAGCGGCACTTATGGGGAGCAGTACTTC. Residues: CASSGMASGTYGEQYF. Full variable domain (outside the CDR3, taken from reference TRBV2 and TRBJ2-7): EPEVTQTPSHQVTQMGQEVILRCVPISNHLYFYWYRQILGQKVEFLVSFYNNEISEKSEIFDDQFSVERPDGSNFTLKIRSTKLEDSAMYFCASSGMASGTYGEQYFGPGTRLTVT.

The chain joins TRBV9 to TRBJ2-7, with D unclear. Germline-derived CDR1 and CDR2 are SGDLS and YYNGEE. Trimming cost V 0 bases and J 0 bases, with 4 bases left between them. This CDR3 has 13 residues. The CDR3 sequence: CASSVADSYEQYF. The CDR3 coding sequence is TGTGCCAGCAGCGTAGCGGACTCCTACGAGCAGTACTTC. The full variable domain, rest sourced from reference TRBV9 and TRBJ2-7, is DSGVTQTPKHLITATGQRVTLRCSPRSGDLSVYWYQQSLDQGLQFLIQYYNGEERAKGNILERFSAQQFPDLHSELNLSSLELGDSALYFCASSVADSYEQYFGPGTRLTVT.

The chain joins TRBV5-4 to TRBJ2-3; no clear D. The V gene lost 3 bases and the J gene lost 0 bases, with 8 bases spanning the gap. The CDR3 totals 14 residues. Germline V gives CDR1 SGHNT, CDR2 YYREEE (reference sequence). CDR3 sequence: CASSSQGSTDTQYF. CDR3 in DNA: TGTGCCAGCAGCTCCCAAGGAAGCACAGATACGCAGTATTTT.

The genes are TRBV2 and TRBJ1-2, with 9 bases lining up with TRBD1. V lost 2 bases and J lost 4; bases outside the gene matches: 5. This CDR3 comprises 15 residues. The germline CDR1 and CDR2 sequences are SNHLY and FYNNEI. The DNA for the CDR3 is TGTGCCAGCAGTGAAATAAGGACAGGGGTCTATGGCTACACCTTC. This sequence encodes CASSEIRTGVYGYTF. Together with reference TRBV2 and TRBJ1-2, the CDR3 gives the full variable domain: EPEVTQTPSHQVTQMGQEVILRCVPISNHLYFYWYRQILGQKVEFLVSFYNNEISEKSEIFDDQFSVERPDGSNFTLKIRSTKLEDSAMYFCASSEIRTGVYGYTFGSGTRLTVV.

For this clone: Other DNA sequences in the same sample also yield this CDR3. The chain combines TRBV5-5 with TRBJ2-7; D gene unclear. The CDR3 covers 11 residues. Trimming cost V 4 bases and J 1 base, with 3 bases left between them. CDR1 and CDR2 (germline): SGHKS, YYEKEE (reference sequence). This CDR3 reads CASSPSYEQYF. Here the CDR3 DNA reads TGTGCCAGCAGCCCATCCTACGAGCAGTACTTC.

The J gene is TRBJ2-1, the V gene TRBV5-1; D gene ambiguous. V lost 4 bases and J 4 bases, leaving 12 bases between the germline ends. The CDR3 runs to 14 residues. The germline V gene encodes CDR1 SGHRS and CDR2 YFSETQ. CDR3 sequence: CASSPPPTYNEQFF. CDR3 coding DNA: TGCGCCAGCAGCCCCCCTCCAACTTACAATGAGCAGTTCTTC.

CDR3 sequence: CSVLDRDTGELFF. The CDR3 nucleotides read TGCAGCGTCCTGGACAGGGACACCGGGGAGCTGTTTTTT. J is TRBJ2-2 and V is TRBV29-1; the match to TRBD1 covers 8 bases. With V trimmed by 6 bases and J by 3 bases, 3 bases remained unmatched. Germline V gives CDR1 SQVTM, CDR2 ANQGSEA. The CDR3 contains 13 residues.

The chain employs TRBV5-1 and TRBJ1-1, with D perhaps TRBD1 (6 bases). In germline, CDR1 is SGHRS, CDR2 YFSETQ. Between the trimmed V and J ends, which lost 1 base and 5 bases, there was a span of 18 bases. This CDR3 region has 16 residues. The CDR3: CASSLSTGNPRTEAFF. The CDR3 nucleotides are TGCGCCAGCAGCTTGTCCACAGGGAACCCACGAACTGAAGCTTTCTTT.

J is TRBJ2-1 and V is TRBV5-4, with TRBD2 matching over 10 bases. Germline lookup yields CDR1 SGHNT and CDR2 YYREEE (reference sequence). V gave up 3 bases and J gave up 10 bases; unmatched junction bases: 1. The CDR3 covers 12 residues. CDR3 sequence reads: CASSWGLAEQFF. CDR3 sequence (DNA): TGTGCCAGCAGCTGGGGACTAGCGGAGCAGTTCTTC.

The chain combines TRBV19 with TRBJ2-7; D is unresolved. Germline CDR1 is LNHDA and CDR2 is SQIVND (reference sequence). The CDR3 contains 13 residues. V shed 6 bases and J shed 4 bases, with 13 bases lying between them. The CDR3 bases are TGTGCCAGTAGCCCCGGGCAGCCTTACGAGCAGTACTTC. Its translation is CASSPGQPYEQYF. The variable domain in full, with the rest retrieved from reference TRBV19 and TRBJ2-7, is DGGITQSPKYLFRKEGQNVTLSCEQNLNHDAMYWYRQDPGQGLRLIYYSQIVNDFQKGDIAEGYSVSREKKESFPLTVTSAQKNPTAFYLCASSPGQPYEQYFGPGTRLTVT.

The chain uses TRBV27 and TRBJ1-5, with D uncertain. Per germline, CDR1 MNHEY and CDR2 SMNVEV (reference sequence). V was trimmed by 3 bases and J by 7 bases, leaving 10 bases between them. CDR3 length: 13 amino acids. CDR3 amino acids: CASSLSRWQPQHF. The CDR3 DNA reads TGTGCCAGCAGTTTGTCACGATGGCAGCCCCAGCATTTT.